The T cell receptor (beta chain) under discussion was sequenced for a study of T-cell reconstitution after alpha-beta-depleted transplantation in children. A note on this clonotype: The antigen is undetermined.

Study conclusions and caveats: The study reportedly traced alpha-beta T cells about two months after transplant to several hundred expanded graft clones. Some patients owed their high day-60 TCRbeta diversity to surviving recipient T cells and thymic progenitors. The main origin of T-cell counts and diversity one year after transplant was newly produced T cells.

The CDR3 extends over 11 amino acids. Looked up from germline, CDR1 is KGHDR and CDR2 is SFDVKD. Trimming stripped 10 bases from V and 9 bases from J, with 12 bases between. Unique molecular identifiers tagged the TCRbeta library. Via MiXCR, TCRdb re-called the PCR reads, giving one row per CDR3 protein. The sample contains more than 75,000 distinct CDR3 sequences, around 22% of which appear only once. The rearrangement uses TRBV24-1 and TRBJ2-1; a weak D match, TRBD2 (6 bases). The receptor was isolated from a boy aged 2 to 10 with acute lymphoblastic leukemia, due to receive a stem cell transplant. This material consisted of PBMCs, taken before TCRalphabeta/CD19-depleted stem cell transplant. CDR3 nucleotide sequence: TGTGCCACACGGGGAGGCCTTGAGCAGTTCTTC. This codes for CATRGGLEQFF.